These T cell receptor beta chains were read from a single sample in a study of cytomegalovirus exposure and HLA in healthy donors. TCRdb's table, derived via immunoSEQ multiplex PCR, lists solely in-frame clones and lacks some. This sample has approximately 210,000 clones; roughly 79% occur once, and the top ten carry 1.5% to 2%. Sample: PBMCs. The receptors come from a male donor in good health and CMV-seronegative. CDR3s include the opening cysteine and the closing phenylalanine or tryptophan. A D gene is named only where the DNA matches it firmly. Clone sizes are given selectively: once, few, many, or a class where the clone is expanded.

abundance	v_gene	d_gene	j_gene	len	CDR3nt	CDR3aa
-	TRBV7-2	-	TRBJ2-7	15	TGTGCCAGCAGCTTAGCGGCAGCGCGAACCTACGAGCAGTACTTC	CASSLAAARTYEQYF
-	TRBV7-8	TRBD1	TRBJ2-2	18	TGTGCCAGCAGCCATTACAGGGGGACCCAATTTAACACCGGGGAGCTGTTTTTT	CASSHYRGTQFNTGELFF
-	TRBV28	-	TRBJ2-3	13	TGTGCCAGCACTCCAGCGACGGGGGATACGCAGTATTTT	CASTPATGDTQYF
-	TRBV5-4	-	TRBJ1-3	17	TGCGCCAGCAGCTACAACCGGGAGATACTCACTGGAAACACCATATATTTT	CASSYNREILTGNTIYF
-	TRBV19	-	TRBJ1-1	15	TGTGCCAGTAGTACCCAGGGGTTGTCGAACACTGAAGCTTTCTTT	CASSTQGLSNTEAFF
few	TRBV7-9	TRBD1	TRBJ1-2	17	TGTTCCAGCAGCTTAGCTCCTCCAACGGACAGGGCGGATGGCTACACCTTC	CSSSLAPPTDRADGYTF
few	TRBV5-1	TRBD2	TRBJ2-1	14	TGCGCCAGCTCGCGAGCGGGAGGCTACAATGAGCAGTTCTTC	CASSRAGGYNEQFF
-	TRBV29-1	-	TRBJ1-1	12	TGCAGCGTTGAGGCCAGGGAAACTGAAGCCTTCTTT	CSVEARETEAFF
-	TRBV7-9	-	TRBJ1-6	12	TGTGCCAGCAGCTTAAGCAATTCACCCCTCCACTTT	CASSLSNSPLHF
-	TRBV11-2	-	TRBJ2-3	14	TGTGCCAGCAGTGCCTTTGGGCCCACAGATACGCAGTATTTT	CASSAFGPTDTQYF
-	TRBV5-6	TRBD2	TRBJ2-4	18	TGTGCCAGCAGCTCTACCCCCCGGACTAGCGGGATGGTTGACATTCAGTACTTC	CASSSTPRTSGMVDIQYF
few	TRBV5-1	TRBD1	TRBJ1-4	16	TGCGCCAGCAGCTTGGGACAGGGACTAACTAATGAAAAACTGTTTTTT	CASSLGQGLTNEKLFF
-	TRBV10-3	TRBD1	TRBJ1-2	15	TGTGCCATCAGTGAGTCAGGGGGCGCCTACTATGGCTACACCTTC	CAISESGGAYYGYTF
-	TRBV28	-	TRBJ2-7	20	TGTGCCAGCAGTTTTTACAAGAGGGGGGGGAGGGCCGGGAGCTCCTACGAGCAGTACTTC	CASSFYKRGGRAGSSYEQYF
-	TRBV6-4	TRBD1	TRBJ2-3	16	TGTGCCAGCAGTGAAAATGTAGGACAGGGGGCAGATACGCAGTATTTT	CASSENVGQGADTQYF
-	TRBV6-5	-	TRBJ1-5	15	TGTGCCAGCAGTTATATGCCGGGAGCAGGCCAGCCCCAGCATTTT	CASSYMPGAGQPQHF
-	TRBV10-3	-	TRBJ1-2	13	TGTGCCATCACATCCCAGGGCCGCTATGGCTACACCTTC	CAITSQGRYGYTF
-	TRBV6-1	-	TRBJ2-7	14	TGTGCCAGCAGTGAAGGGACAGTTCTCTACGAGCAGTACTTC	CASSEGTVLYEQYF
-	TRBV5-1	TRBD1	TRBJ1-2	13	TGCGCCAGCAGCCTGGGACAGGGGGACGGCTACACCTTC	CASSLGQGDGYTF
-	TRBV11-2	TRBD1	TRBJ2-2	17	TGTGCCAGCAGCTTCCATAGGGACAGCACGAACACCGGGGAGCTGTTTTTT	CASSFHRDSTNTGELFF
-	TRBV27	-	TRBJ1-1	13	TGTGCCAGCAGCATCATCAGGGGCGCTGAAGCTTTCTTT	CASSIIRGAEAFF
-	TRBV7-2	TRBD1	TRBJ2-5	15	TGTGCCAGCAGCAAGGGACAGGGTCCTCCAGAGACCCAGTACTTC	CASSKGQGPPETQYF
-	TRBV27	-	TRBJ2-5	14	TGTGCCAGCAGTTTAGCCAGGGGGGTAGAGACCCAGTACTTC	CASSLARGVETQYF
few	TRBV10-3	TRBD1	TRBJ2-1	14	TGTGCCATCAGGGGGACAGAGCGCTACAATGAGCAGTTCTTC	CAIRGTERYNEQFF
-	TRBV25-1	-	TRBJ1-4	15	TGTGCCAGCAGTGAAATGGAGGGTTCGCGGGAAAAACTGTTTTTT	CASSEMEGSREKLFF
-	TRBV29-1	TRBD1	TRBJ2-2	14	TGCAGCGTGCGGACAGGGGGCGCATCCGGGGAGCTGTTTTTT	CSVRTGGASGELFF
-	TRBV28	TRBD1	TRBJ2-6	16	TGTGCCAGCAGAACCACAGGGGGCTCTGGGGCCAACGTCCTGACTTTC	CASRTTGGSGANVLTF
-	TRBV9	-	TRBJ1-3	13	TGTGCCAGCAGCGACTTGTCAGGAAACACCATATATTTT	CASSDLSGNTIYF
-	TRBV11-3	TRBD2	TRBJ2-4	16	TGTGCCAGCAGCATTGGACTAGCGCCCCTCCAAAACATTCAGTACTTC	CASSIGLAPLQNIQYF
few	TRBV28	-	TRBJ2-1	12	TGTGCCAGCAGTTTATCGTCAGAACGGGGTTTCTTC	CASSLSSERGFF
once	TRBV7-8	TRBD2	TRBJ2-1	19	TGTGCCAGCAGCTTTTGGCGGGGGGGGTCCCTCCCTGCCTACAATGAGCAGTTCTTC	CASSFWRGGSLPAYNEQFF
-	TRBV5-1	TRBD1	TRBJ1-6	16	TGCGCCAGCAGCCGGGAGGGACAGGGCTATAATTCACCCCTCCACTTT	CASSREGQGYNSPLHF
-	TRBV25-1	-	TRBJ2-6	15	TGTGCCAGCAGTGAAGGAGGCTCTGGGGCCAACGTCCTGACTTTC	CASSEGGSGANVLTF
-	TRBV7-9	TRBD1	TRBJ2-7	14	TGTGCCAGCAGCTCAACGGGACAGATCTACGAGCAGTACTTC	CASSSTGQIYEQYF
-	TRBV27	-	TRBJ1-2	13	TGTGCCAGCAGTTTATTGGGCAACTATGGCTACACCTTC	CASSLLGNYGYTF
-	TRBV28	TRBD1	TRBJ2-7	14	TGTGCCAGCAGCCCCGGGACAGGGGGCTACGAGCAGTACTTC	CASSPGTGGYEQYF
-	TRBV27	TRBD2	TRBJ2-7	14	TGTGCCAGCAGTTTAATGGCGGGAGATTACGAGCAGTACTTC	CASSLMAGDYEQYF
-	TRBV7-9	TRBD2	TRBJ2-1	15	TGTGCCAGCAGCCGGTTAGGGAGGGCCCCCAATGAGCAGTTCTTC	CASSRLGRAPNEQFF
-	TRBV9	-	TRBJ2-7	14	TGTGCCAGCAGCGTAGCCGGGGACATCTACGAGCAGTACTTC	CASSVAGDIYEQYF
few	TRBV5-4	-	TRBJ1-1	13	TGTGCCAGCAGCTTGGACAGGAACACTGAAGCTTTCTTT	CASSLDRNTEAFF
once	TRBV12-5	TRBD2	TRBJ2-3	16	TGTGCTAGTGGTTCGGGGACTAGCGGGAGCGCGGATACGCAGTATTTT	CASGSGTSGSADTQYF
-	TRBV28	TRBD1	TRBJ1-2	16	TGTGCCAGCAGACCCTCGACAGGGGCCTTCAACTATGGCTACACCTTC	CASRPSTGAFNYGYTF
-	TRBV18	TRBD1	TRBJ2-5	13	TGTGCCAGCTCACAAGACAGGGAAGAGACCCAGTACTTC	CASSQDREETQYF
-	TRBV5-8	-	TRBJ2-3	15	TGTGCCAGCAGTCCCGGGGGTTTAATGGCAGATACGCAGTATTTT	CASSPGGLMADTQYF
-	TRBV23-1	TRBD1	TRBJ2-6	17	TGCGCCAGCGGTCCCGGGACAGCCTATTCTGGGGCCAACGTCCTGACTTTC	CASGPGTAYSGANVLTF